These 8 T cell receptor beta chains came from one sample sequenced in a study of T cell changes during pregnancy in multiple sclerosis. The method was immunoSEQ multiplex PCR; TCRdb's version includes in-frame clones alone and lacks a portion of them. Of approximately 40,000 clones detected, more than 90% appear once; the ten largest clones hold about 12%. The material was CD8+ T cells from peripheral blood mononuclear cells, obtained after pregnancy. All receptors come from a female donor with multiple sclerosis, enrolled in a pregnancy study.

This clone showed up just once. CDR3 in amino acids: CASSERTSGHGQFF. The CDR3 DNA follows: TGCGCCAGCAGTGAAAGGACTAGCGGTCACGGGCAGTTCTTC. The rearrangement uses TRBV10-1 and TRBJ2-1; 10 nucleotides match TRBD2. The V segment lost 3 bases and the J segment 12 bases; nucleotides outside the gene matches: 8. Germline lookup yields CDR1 WNHNN and CDR2 SYGVQD (reference sequence). This CDR3 has 14 amino acids.

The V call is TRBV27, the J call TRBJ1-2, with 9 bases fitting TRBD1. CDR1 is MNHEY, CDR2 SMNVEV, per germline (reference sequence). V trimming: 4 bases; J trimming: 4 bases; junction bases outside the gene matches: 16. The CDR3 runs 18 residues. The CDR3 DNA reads TGTGCCAGCAGTTCTGGCCGGGACAGGGCTGCCCCGGGCTATGGCTACACCTTC. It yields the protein CASSSGRDRAAPGYGYTF.

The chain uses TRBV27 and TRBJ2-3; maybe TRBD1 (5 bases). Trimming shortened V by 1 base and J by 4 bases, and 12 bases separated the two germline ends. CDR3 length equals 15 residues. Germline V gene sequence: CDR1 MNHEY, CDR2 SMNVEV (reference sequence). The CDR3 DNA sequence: TGTGCCAGCAGTTTATGGACAACATCGGCAGATACGCAGTATTTT. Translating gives CASSLWTTSADTQYF.

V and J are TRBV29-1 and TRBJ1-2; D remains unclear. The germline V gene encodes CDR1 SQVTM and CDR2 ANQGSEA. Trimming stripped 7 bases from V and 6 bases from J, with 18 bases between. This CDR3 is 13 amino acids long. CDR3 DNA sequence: TGCAGCGCCGACGGGGTGGTGAGTGATGGCTACACCTTC. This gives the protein CSADGVVSDGYTF.

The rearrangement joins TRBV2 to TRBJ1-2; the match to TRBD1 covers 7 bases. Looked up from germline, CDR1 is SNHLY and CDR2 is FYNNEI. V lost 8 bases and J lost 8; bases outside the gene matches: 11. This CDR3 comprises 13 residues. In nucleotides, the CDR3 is TGTGCCAGCCCGTCCGACAGGGTTAACGGCTACACCTTC. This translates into CASPSDRVNGYTF.

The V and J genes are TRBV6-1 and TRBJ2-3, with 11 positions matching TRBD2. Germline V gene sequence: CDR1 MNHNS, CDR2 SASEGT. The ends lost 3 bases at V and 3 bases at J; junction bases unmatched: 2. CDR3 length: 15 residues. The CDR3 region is CASSDIAGGTDTQYF. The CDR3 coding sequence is TGTGCCAGCAGTGACATAGCGGGAGGGACAGATACGCAGTATTTT.

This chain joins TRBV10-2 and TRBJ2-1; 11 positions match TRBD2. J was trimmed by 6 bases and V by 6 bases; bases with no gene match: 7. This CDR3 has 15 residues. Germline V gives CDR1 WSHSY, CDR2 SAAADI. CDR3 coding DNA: TGCGCCAGCAGGATTAGCGGGAGGGTTGGCAATGAGCAGTTCTTC. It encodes CASRISGRVGNEQFF.

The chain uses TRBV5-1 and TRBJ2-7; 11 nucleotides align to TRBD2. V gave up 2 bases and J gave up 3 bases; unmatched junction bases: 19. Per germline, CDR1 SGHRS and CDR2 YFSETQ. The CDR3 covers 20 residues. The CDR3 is CASSFFAPSTSGGSFYEQYF. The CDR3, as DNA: TGCGCCAGCAGCTTTTTCGCCCCGAGTACTAGCGGGGGTTCTTTCTACGAGCAGTACTTC.